These 11 T cell receptor beta chains originate from one sample sequenced in a study of T cell repertoires in cytomegalovirus infection. From the reads, TCRdb called clonotypes with MiXCR, one entry per CDR3 protein. The data show about 740,000 distinct CDR3 sequences, 35% to 45% seen once. The sample consisted of PBMCs. The receptors stem from a human donor in good health (CMV status not recorded). Some clones in this sample may be carry-over from other donors' samples.

This chain joins TRBV11-2 and TRBJ2-5; tentatively, D is TRBD1 (6 bases). V was cut by 5 bases and J by 7 bases, with 14 bases left in between. The CDR3 spans 13 residues. Germline CDR1 reads SGHAT; CDR2 reads FQNNGV. CDR3: CASSARQERTQYF. CDR3 in DNA: TGTGCCAGCAGCGCTCGACAGGAGAGGACCCAGTACTTC.

On this clonotype: The CDR3 does not end in the conserved phenylalanine or tryptophan, so this is likely a read error. This chain joins TRBV7-8 and TRBJ1-1; 9 bases agree with TRBD1. Germline V gene lookup returns CDR1 SGHVS and CDR2 FQNEAQ. The ends lost 3 bases at V and 4 bases at J; junction bases unmatched: 3. CDR3 length: 14 amino acids. In DNA form, the CDR3 reads TGTGCCAGCAGCTTCGGGACAGGGAGCACTGAAGCTTTCTTG. This gives the protein CASSFGTGSTEAFL.

Only a few counts were recorded for this clonotype. The chain joins TRBV19 to TRBJ1-5, with D tentatively TRBD1 (6 bases). This CDR3 has 14 amino acids. Germline CDR1 LNHDA, CDR2 SQIVND (reference sequence). V was clipped by 7 bases and J by 0 bases, with 10 bases between them. The CDR3 DNA reads as TGTGCCAGTAATACAGGGCCTAGCAATCAGCCCCAGCATTTT. It encodes CASNTGPSNQPQHF.

The gene calls are TRBV29-1 and TRBJ1-2; D not resolved. The CDR3 sequence is 10 residues long. Germline CDR1 is SQVTM and CDR2 is ANQGSEA. Trimming pared 4 bases from V and 6 bases from J, leaving 6 bases between. The CDR3 DNA follows: TGCAGCGTTGGGGGAGATGGCTACACCTTC. The encoded protein is CSVGGDGYTF.

This clonotype was observed a handful of times. This chain links TRBV11-1 with TRBJ2-4; the match to TRBD2 covers 12 bases. The ends lost 4 bases at V and 9 bases at J; junction bases unmatched: 13. CDR3 size: 17 residues. Germline CDR1 reads SGHAT; CDR2 reads FQDESV (reference sequence). The CDR3 is CASSSTSGGLLAGIQYF. DNA of the CDR3: TGTGCCAGCAGCTCGACTAGCGGGGGCCTCCTTGCTGGCATTCAGTACTTC. Complete variable domain (other parts from reference TRBV11-1 and TRBJ2-4): EAEVAQSPRYKITEKSQAVAFWCDPISGHATLYWYRQILGQGPELLVQFQDESVVDDSQLPKDRFSAERLKGVDSTLKIQPAELGDSAMYLCASSSTSGGLLAGIQYFGAGTRLSVL.

About this clonotype: One end of the junction is discordant with germline, which a read error may explain. The V and J genes are TRBV11-2 and TRBJ2-5, with 7 bases lining up with TRBD2. There are 15 residues in the CDR3. The V gene's germline CDR1 is SGHAT and CDR2 FQNNGV. As DNA, the CDR3 is TGTGCCAGCAGTCTCCTCGGTGGGGGGGAAGAGTCCCAGTACTTC. It yields the protein CASSLLGGGEESQYF.

This chain's CDR3 is CASSFGGRFTEAFF. The CDR3 coding sequence is TGTGCCAGCAGTTTCGGGGGGCGCTTTACTGAAGCTTTCTTT. The chain links TRBV6-5 to TRBJ1-1, with D possibly matching TRBD1 (6 bases). Germline values: CDR1 MNHEY, CDR2 SVGAGI. This CDR3 is 14 amino acids long. V lost 4 bases to trimming and J lost 5 bases, with 14 bases between them.

J is TRBJ1-5 and V is TRBV7-8, with D possibly matching TRBD1 (5 bases). The V gene lost 1 base and the J gene lost 0 bases, with 10 bases spanning the gap. This CDR3 comprises 16 residues. Germline CDR1 SGHVS, CDR2 FQNEAQ. Written as DNA, the CDR3 is TGTGCCAGCAGCTTAGTGGGACGCAATAGCAATCAGCCCCAGCATTTT. Translation: CASSLVGRNSNQPQHF.

The chain is built from TRBV5-1 and TRBJ2-2; D not certain. There are 16 residues in the CDR3. CDR1 SGHRS and CDR2 YFSETQ come from the germline V gene. Trimming stripped 0 bases from V and 1 base from J, with 10 bases between. CDR3 loop: CASSLGSVWNTGELFF. The DNA for the CDR3 is TGCGCCAGCAGCTTGGGGTCCGTTTGGAACACCGGGGAGCTGTTTTTT.

The chain has TRBV29-1 and TRBJ1-4; 7 bases line up with TRBD1. V trimming: 1 base; J trimming: 6 bases; junction bases outside the gene matches: 8. The CDR3 is 15 residues long. Looked up from germline, CDR1 is SQVTM and CDR2 is ANQGSEA. The CDR3 bases are TGCAGCGTTGAAGTCGAGCAGGGGGTTGATGAAAAACTGTTTTTT. It encodes CSVEVEQGVDEKLFF.

This clonotype was recorded at least ten times. Here the CDR3 DNA reads TGTGCCAGCAGTCCACAGGGGGCAGGCTATGGCTACACCTTC. Protein sequence: CASSPQGAGYGYTF. The J gene is TRBJ1-2, the V gene TRBV7-8; 9 nucleotides line up with TRBD1. With V trimmed by 6 bases and J by 4 bases, 6 bases remained unmatched. CDR1 and CDR2 from the germline V gene are SGHVS and FQNEAQ. The CDR3 sequence is 14 residues long.